This T cell receptor beta chain was retrieved from a study of human T cells and chemical hapten exposure. Across the study: Diphenylcyclopropenone was applied weekly to patients' scalps across the roughly 24-week study. DPC at 0.01% went onto the upper back in patch tests, read at 6 days.

CDR3 size: 11 residues. The J segment lost 17 bases and the V segment lost 5 bases, leaving 10 bases of the junction unmatched. Germline CDR1 reads DFQATT; CDR2 reads SNEGSKA (reference sequence). This clonotype was recorded a few times. Time point described: patch test 2, 6 weeks after DPC sensitization. Stated treatment: therapeutic diphenylcyclopropenone sensitization with weekly scalp DPC. Sample donors consisted of patients with alopecia, aged 18 to 70 years, who were suitable for DPC. Unique molecular identifiers were linked by the library to individual cDNA molecules. Each CDR3 protein gets one entry after TCRdb re-called the RACE reads with MiXCR. The sample carries 80,000 to 95,000 distinct CDR3 sequences, around a tenth recorded once.

This sequence was found in a man between 18 and 35 years old with alopecia areata. Some clones in this sample may be carry-over from other donors' samples. The material was whole blood, obtained in connection with sensitization to the hapten diphenylcyclopropenone (DPC). V gene TRBV20-1 combines with J gene TRBJ1-4; 8 positions agree with TRBD1. The CDR3: CSAARQGPSFF. The CDR3 DNA reads TGCAGTGCTGCTAGACAGGGGCCTTCATTTTTT.